The present entry profiles one TCR beta chain with its context. This sample was taken from a study of blood T cell repertoires in COVID-19. About the study: PBMCs, B-cell-depleted T cells, or T cells were the source of the cDNA or gDNA that made up the material.

From germline, CDR1 is GTSNPN and CDR2 SVGIG (reference sequence). The V end lost 0 bases, the J end lost 3 bases, and 8 bases lay between the germline ends. This CDR3 is 13 amino acids long. As processed by the authors: It was from reference gene primer amplification that nucleated cell counts were estimated. This table comes from immunoSEQ multiplex PCR, and its TCRdb copy is limited to in-frame clones, with some not included. V and J calls and clone size are copied from that table; D and trimming were computed from the DNA. The top ten clones hold about 5% of a sample with roughly 97,000 clones, roughly 82% of them seen once.

This TCR came from a man in his sixties with acute or convalescent COVID-19. Sequencing was performed on peripheral blood. This sequence joins TRBV30 and TRBJ1-2; tentative D call: TRBD1 (5 bases). In DNA form, the CDR3 reads TGTGCCTGGAGTGTGGGGGAGGACTATGGCTACACCTTC. The encoded protein is CAWSVGEDYGYTF. Supplemented by reference TRBV30 and TRBJ1-2, the full variable domain reads SQTIHQWPATLVQPVGSPLSLECTVEGTSNPNLYWYRQAAGRGLQLLFYSVGIGQISSEVPQNLSASRPQDRQFILSSKKLLLSDSGFYLCAWSVGEDYGYTFGSGTRLTVV.